Shown below are 19 T cell receptor beta chains from a single sample sequenced in a study of T-cell memory formation after mild COVID-19. TCRdb passed the 5' RACE reads through MiXCR, listing each CDR3 protein once. The sample includes about 350,000 distinct CDR3 sequences, about an eighth seen only once; the top ten take approximately 21%. Sequencing input: PBMCs or a T cell subset sorted from them (not recorded which). The receptors originated from a man aged 18 to 35 who had mild COVID-19 (a few samples of this study predate the infection). Cell type and time point are not known.

This clonotype was counted once. CDR3 in DNA: TGCAGTGCTAGGAGGACTAGCGGGGGAGGTGAGCAGTTCTTC. Translating it yields CSARRTSGGGEQFF. The chain combines TRBV20-1 with TRBJ2-1, with TRBD2 matching 13 bases. CDR3 length: 14 amino acids. V lost 3 bases, J lost 9 bases, and 5 bases stayed unmatched. Germline lookup yields CDR1 DFQATT and CDR2 SNEGSKA (reference sequence).

The CDR3 nucleotides read TGTGCCAGCAGGCAGGATTATAATGAAAAACTGTTTTTT. It is translated as CASRQDYNEKLFF. The rearrangement uses TRBV2 and TRBJ1-4; D is unclear. The CDR3 spans 13 residues. Trimming removed 6 bases from V and 4 bases from J, with 9 bases in between. Germline CDR1 reads SNHLY; CDR2 reads FYNNEI.

This clonotype appeared a few times. The rearrangement joins TRBV11-2 to TRBJ2-1; D not certain. The germline CDR1 and CDR2 sequences are SGHAT and FQNNGV. The CDR3 extends over 15 amino acids. The V gene lost 1 base and the J gene lost 8 bases, with 15 bases spanning the gap. CDR3 DNA sequence: TGTGCCAGCAGCTTAGGGGTAGGGAAACTGGATGAGCAGTTCTTC. Encoded protein: CASSLGVGKLDEQFF.

This chain joins TRBV12-3 or TRBV12-4 and TRBJ2-3, with TRBD2 as a possible D gene (6 bases). The CDR3 covers 14 residues. Trimming took 8 bases from V and 4 from J, leaving 16 bases between them. CDR3 protein: CASFDASVSDTQYF. CDR3 in DNA: TGTGCCAGCTTCGACGCTAGCGTCTCAGATACGCAGTATTTT.

The rearrangement uses TRBV7-2 and TRBJ2-3, with no clear D. The germline gives CDR1 SGHTA, CDR2 FQGNSA. With 3 bases removed from V and 3 bases from J, the gap between germline ends came to 10 bases. This CDR3 region has 14 residues. CDR3 coding DNA: TGTGCCAGCAGCTTGTCGTACGCGACAGATACGCAGTATTTT. As protein: CASSLSYATDTQYF.

This chain links TRBV15 with TRBJ2-5; the D is unclear. From germline, CDR1 is LNHNV and CDR2 YYDKDF (reference sequence). The V gene lost 0 bases and the J gene lost 1 base, with 9 bases spanning the gap. This CDR3 spans 15 amino acids. CDR3: CATSRDRLTQETQYF. CDR3 DNA sequence: TGTGCCACCAGCAGAGATCGGCTTACCCAAGAGACCCAGTACTTC.

This clonotype was counted many times. The rearrangement uses TRBV7-2 and TRBJ2-5; D possibly uses TRBD1 or TRBD2 (7 bases each). Deletions cut 5 bases from V and 5 bases from J, with 12 bases between. From germline, CDR1 is SGHTA and CDR2 FQGNSA. The CDR3 runs to 13 residues. This CDR3 reads CASSQQGGETQYF. CDR3 bases: TGTGCCAGCAGCCAGCAGGGGGGGGAGACCCAGTACTTC. The full variable domain, in which reference TRBV7-2 and TRBJ2-5 provide the parts outside the CDR3, is GAGVSQSPSNKVTEKGKDVELRCDPISGHTALYWYRQSLGQGLEFLIYFQGNSAPDKSGLPSDRFSAERTGGSVSTLTIQRTQQEDSAVYLCASSQQGGETQYFGPGTRLLVL.

This clonotype was detected a few times. J is TRBJ2-1 and V is TRBV9, with D perhaps matching TRBD2 (5 bases). V lost 3 bases to trimming and J lost 10 bases, with 14 bases between them. The CDR3 is 13 amino acids. Germline lookup yields CDR1 SGDLS and CDR2 YYNGEE. CDR3 nucleotides: TGTGCCAGCAGCGGCCCCCGGGATCACGAGCAGTTCTTC. Its protein product is CASSGPRDHEQFF.

This clonotype was recorded at least ten times. Compared with germline, one end of the junction differs, possibly owing to a read error. The V call is TRBV5-1, the J call TRBJ2-5; D not certain. CDR3 length equals 12 residues. CDR1 SGHRS and CDR2 YFSETQ come from the germline V gene. CDR3 DNA: TGTGCCAGCAGTCCCGGACAAGAGACCCAGTACTTC. Translating it yields CASSPGQETQYF.

Worth noting for this clonotype: An end of the junction does not agree with germline; a read error may underlie this. V is TRBV7-7 and J is TRBJ1-4; no clear D gene. The CDR3 is 13 amino acids. Germline lookup yields CDR1 SSHAT and CDR2 FNYEAQ (reference sequence). The CDR3 DNA reads TGTGCTAGCAGCCCAAGCCATGGAGCAAAACTGTTTTTT. This sequence encodes CASSPSHGAKLFF.

This rearrangement joins TRBV28 to TRBJ1-2; D gene ambiguous. Deletions cut 1 base from V and 5 bases from J, with 5 bases between. Germline CDR1 is MDHEN and CDR2 is SYDVKM. The CDR3 has 12 amino acids. CDR3 nucleotides: TGTGCCAGCAGTTTATCGGAGTATGGCTACACCTTC. Encoded protein: CASSLSEYGYTF.

This clonotype was seen at least ten times. This chain uses TRBV11-2 with TRBJ2-7; no reliable D call. This CDR3 has 13 residues. Germline assignment: CDR1 SGHAT and CDR2 FQNNGV. Between the trimmed V and J ends, which lost 1 base and 4 bases, there was a span of 8 bases. The chain's CDR3 is CASSLGILYEQYF. The CDR3 bases are TGTGCCAGCAGCTTAGGGATATTATACGAGCAGTACTTC.

This clonotype turned up a few times. The rearrangement joins TRBV7-9 to TRBJ2-1, with TRBD2 identical over 9 bases. With 2 bases clipped from V and 2 bases from J, the junction kept 4 bases outside the gene matches. CDR3 length: 16 amino acids. Germline V gene data show CDR1 as SEHNR and CDR2 as FQNEAQ (reference sequence). CDR3 sequence: CASSLSLAGTYNEQFF. The DNA of the CDR3 is TGTGCCAGCAGCTTATCCCTAGCGGGGACCTACAATGAGCAGTTCTTC.

The chain has TRBV7-2 and TRBJ2-2, with TRBD2 identical over 11 bases. The V gene's germline CDR1 is SGHTA and CDR2 FQGNSA. The CDR3 totals 18 residues. With V trimmed by 2 bases and J by 3 bases, 8 bases remained unmatched. The CDR3 spells CASSLFASGGPYTGELFF. The CDR3 DNA sequence: TGTGCCAGCAGCTTATTTGCTAGCGGGGGGCCCTACACCGGGGAGCTGTTTTTT.

This chain uses TRBV7-8 with TRBJ2-2, with 12 bases matching TRBD2. V gave up 5 bases and J gave up 4 bases; unmatched junction bases: 8. The CDR3 extends over 17 amino acids. The germline V gene encodes CDR1 SGHVS and CDR2 FQNEAQ. This CDR3 reads CASSGLAGGGSTGELFF. The CDR3, as DNA: TGTGCCAGCAGCGGTCTAGCGGGGGGGGGGAGCACCGGGGAGCTGTTTTTT. Looking up the rest from reference TRBV7-8 and TRBJ2-2 gives the full variable domain: GAGVSQSPRYKVAKRGQDVALRCDPISGHVSLFWYQQALGQGPEFLTYFQNEAQLDKSGLPSDRFFAERPEGSVSTLKIQRTQQEDSAVYLCASSGLAGGGSTGELFFGEGSRLTVL.

This clonotype came up a few times. This rearrangement joins TRBV6-4 to TRBJ2-1; 7 nucleotides line up with TRBD2. Germline V gene sequence: CDR1 MRHNA, CDR2 SNTAGT. Unmatched junction bases numbered 18, after V lost 8 bases and J lost 8 bases. This CDR3 contains 16 residues. The CDR3: CASAQRAGLRGDEQFF. The CDR3 DNA sequence: TGTGCCAGCGCCCAGAGAGCGGGGCTAAGAGGGGATGAGCAGTTCTTC.

This clonotype was seen a handful of times. This sequence joins TRBV18 and TRBJ2-2, with a weak D call TRBD1 (6 bases). Between the trimmed V and J ends, which lost 6 bases and 4 bases, there was a span of 21 bases. The CDR3 loop spans 17 amino acids. CDR1 and CDR2 (germline): KGHSH, LQKENI. The CDR3: CASSQETGALTTGELFF. CDR3 nucleotides: TGTGCCAGCTCTCAAGAGACAGGAGCTCTAACCACCGGGGAGCTGTTTTTT.

This clonotype showed up many times. The chain carries TRBV4-3 and TRBJ2-1; tentatively, D is TRBD2 (5 bases). This CDR3 contains 13 residues. The ends were cut back, 0 bases at V and 6 bases at J, with 6 bases in the middle. Germline V gene data show CDR1 as LGHNA and CDR2 as YSLEER. CDR3 DNA sequence: TGCGCCAGCAGCCAAGAACTAGTCAATGAGCAGTTCTTC. This codes for CASSQELVNEQFF.

This clonotype was picked up a small number of times. The chain is built from TRBV28 and TRBJ2-2; D call uncertain. Trimming left V 6 bases short and J 7 bases short, with 9 bases between. The CDR3 totals 12 residues. CDR1 and CDR2 from the germline V gene are MDHEN and SYDVKM. CDR3 loop: CASRVGNGELFF. CDR3 nucleotide sequence: TGTGCCAGCAGAGTGGGGAACGGGGAGCTGTTTTTT. Using reference TRBV28 and TRBJ2-2 for the parts outside the CDR3, the full variable domain is DVKVTQSSRYLVKRTGEKVFLECVQDMDHENMFWYRQDPGLGLRLIYFSYDVKMKEKGDIPEGYSVSREKKERFSLILESASTNQTSMYLCASRVGNGELFFGEGSRLTVL.